The entry below describes one T cell receptor (beta chain). Its specificity is not known. The length of the CDR3 is 13 residues. V was shortened by 4 bases and J by 3 bases, with 7 bases between the two germline ends. The germline V gene encodes CDR1 MNHEY and CDR2 SMNVEV (reference sequence). The sample comes from a study of OX40 agonist ivuxolimab in advanced cancers. Measured with immunoSEQ multiplex PCR; TCRdb has only the in-frame clones, and not every one. The data show around 83,000 clones, with 88% seen just once and roughly 4% held by the top ten. General study results and limits: Antigen targets of the expanded peripheral T cells went undetermined. Among the lowest peripheral clonal expansion occurred in 0.1-3.0 mg/kg partial responders.

The rearrangement links TRBV27 to TRBJ1-5; the D is unclear. The TCR was taken from an adult with an advanced solid tumor such as melanoma, head and neck, liver or kidney cancer. This sample comprised CD4+ or CD8+ T cells sorted from blood, obtained in a trial of the OX40 agonist ivuxolimab. DNA of the CDR3: TGTGCCAGCAGTTCGGCCGTCAATCAGCCCCAGCATTTT. Its translation is CASSSAVNQPQHF.